This paragraph reports one T cell receptor beta chain. The PCR was carried out with 60 Vbeta primers and 13 Jbeta primers. This table comes from immunoSEQ multiplex PCR, and its TCRdb copy is limited to in-frame clones, with some not included. The sample yields roughly 110,000 clones, around 64% seen once. The record originates from a study of cytomegalovirus exposure and HLA in healthy donors. V was clipped by 2 bases and J by 2 bases, with 10 bases between them. There are 14 residues in the CDR3. The germline V gene encodes CDR1 ENHRY and CDR2 SYGVKD. The chain carries TRBV10-3 and TRBJ2-7, with D maybe TRBD1 (6 bases). The clonotype was recovered from a man aged 30 to 45 in good health and CMV-seropositive. Specimen: PBMCs. CDR3 sequence reads: CAISEINRAYEQYF. The CDR3 DNA reads TGTGCCATCAGTGAGATAAACAGGGCCTACGAGCAGTACTTC.